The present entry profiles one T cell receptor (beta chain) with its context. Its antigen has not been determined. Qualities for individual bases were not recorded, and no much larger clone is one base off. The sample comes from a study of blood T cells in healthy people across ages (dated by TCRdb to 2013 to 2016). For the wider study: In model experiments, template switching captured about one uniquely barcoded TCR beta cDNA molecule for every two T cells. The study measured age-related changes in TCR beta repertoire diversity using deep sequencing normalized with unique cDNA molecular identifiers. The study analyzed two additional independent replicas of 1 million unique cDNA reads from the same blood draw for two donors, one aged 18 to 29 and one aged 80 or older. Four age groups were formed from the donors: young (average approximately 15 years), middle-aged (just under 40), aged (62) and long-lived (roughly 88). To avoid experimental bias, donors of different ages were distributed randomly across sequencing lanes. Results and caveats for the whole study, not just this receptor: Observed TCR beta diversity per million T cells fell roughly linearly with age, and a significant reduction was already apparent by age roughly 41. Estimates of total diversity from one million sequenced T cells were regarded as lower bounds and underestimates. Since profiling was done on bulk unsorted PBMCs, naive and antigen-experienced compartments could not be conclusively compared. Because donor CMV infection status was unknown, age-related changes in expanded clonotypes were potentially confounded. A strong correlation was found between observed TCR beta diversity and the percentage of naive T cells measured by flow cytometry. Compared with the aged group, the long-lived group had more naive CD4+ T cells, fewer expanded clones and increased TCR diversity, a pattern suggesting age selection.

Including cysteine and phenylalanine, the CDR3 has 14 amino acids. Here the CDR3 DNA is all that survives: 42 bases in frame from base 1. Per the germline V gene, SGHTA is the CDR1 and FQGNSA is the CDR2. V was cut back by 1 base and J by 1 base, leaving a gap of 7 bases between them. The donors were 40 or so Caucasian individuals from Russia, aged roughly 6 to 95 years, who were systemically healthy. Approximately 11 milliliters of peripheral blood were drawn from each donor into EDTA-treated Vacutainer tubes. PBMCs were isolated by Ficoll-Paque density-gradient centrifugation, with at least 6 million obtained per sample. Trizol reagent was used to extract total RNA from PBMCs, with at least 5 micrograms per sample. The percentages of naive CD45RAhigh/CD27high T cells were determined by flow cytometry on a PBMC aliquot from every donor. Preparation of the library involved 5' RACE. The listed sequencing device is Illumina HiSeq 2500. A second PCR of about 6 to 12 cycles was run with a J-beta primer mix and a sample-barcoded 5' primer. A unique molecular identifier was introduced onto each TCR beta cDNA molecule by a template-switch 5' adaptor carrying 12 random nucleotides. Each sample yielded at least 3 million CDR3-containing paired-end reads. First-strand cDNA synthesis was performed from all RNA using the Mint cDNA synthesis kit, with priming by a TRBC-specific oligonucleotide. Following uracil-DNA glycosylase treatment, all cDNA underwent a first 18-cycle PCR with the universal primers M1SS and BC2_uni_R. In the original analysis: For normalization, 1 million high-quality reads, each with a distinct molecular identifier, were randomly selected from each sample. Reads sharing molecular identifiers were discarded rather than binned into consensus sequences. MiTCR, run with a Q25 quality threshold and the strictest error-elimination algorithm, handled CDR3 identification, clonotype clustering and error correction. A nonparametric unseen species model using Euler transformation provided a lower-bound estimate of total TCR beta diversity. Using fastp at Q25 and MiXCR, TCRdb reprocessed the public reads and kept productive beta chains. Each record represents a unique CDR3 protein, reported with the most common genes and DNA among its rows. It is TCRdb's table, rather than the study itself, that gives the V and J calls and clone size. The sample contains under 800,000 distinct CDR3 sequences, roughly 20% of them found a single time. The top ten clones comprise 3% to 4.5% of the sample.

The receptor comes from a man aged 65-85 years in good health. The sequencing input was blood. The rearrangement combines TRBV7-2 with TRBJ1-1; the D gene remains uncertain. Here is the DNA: TGTGCCAGCAGCTTAGGGTCGAAGAACACTGAAGCTTTCTTT. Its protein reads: CASSLGSKNTEAFF.